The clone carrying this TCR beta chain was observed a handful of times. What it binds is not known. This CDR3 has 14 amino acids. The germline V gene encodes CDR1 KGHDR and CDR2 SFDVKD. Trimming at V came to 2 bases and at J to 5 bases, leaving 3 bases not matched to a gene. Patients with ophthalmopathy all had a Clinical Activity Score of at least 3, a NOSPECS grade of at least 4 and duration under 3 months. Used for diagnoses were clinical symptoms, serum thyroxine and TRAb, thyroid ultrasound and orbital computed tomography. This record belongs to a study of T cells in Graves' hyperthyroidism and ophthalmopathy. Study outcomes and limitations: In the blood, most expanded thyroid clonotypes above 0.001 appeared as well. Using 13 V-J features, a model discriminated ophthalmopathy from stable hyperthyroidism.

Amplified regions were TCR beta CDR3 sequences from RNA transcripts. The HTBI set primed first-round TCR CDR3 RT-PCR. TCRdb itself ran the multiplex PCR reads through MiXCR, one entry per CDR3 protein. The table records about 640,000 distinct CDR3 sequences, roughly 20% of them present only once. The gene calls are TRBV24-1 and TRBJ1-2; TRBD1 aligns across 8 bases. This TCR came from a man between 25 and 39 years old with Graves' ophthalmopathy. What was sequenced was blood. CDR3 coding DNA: TGTGCCACCAGTGATTCGGGACAGGTATATGGCTACACCTTC. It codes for CATSDSGQVYGYTF.